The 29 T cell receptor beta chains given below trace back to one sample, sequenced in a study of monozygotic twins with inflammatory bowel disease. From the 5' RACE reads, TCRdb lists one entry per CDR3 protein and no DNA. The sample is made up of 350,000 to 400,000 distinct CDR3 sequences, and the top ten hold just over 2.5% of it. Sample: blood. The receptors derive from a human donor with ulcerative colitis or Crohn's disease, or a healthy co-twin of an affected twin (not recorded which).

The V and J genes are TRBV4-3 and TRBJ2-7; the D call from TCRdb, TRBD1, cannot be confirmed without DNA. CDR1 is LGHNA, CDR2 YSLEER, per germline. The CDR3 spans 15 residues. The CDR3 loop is CASSQENPGSYEQYF.

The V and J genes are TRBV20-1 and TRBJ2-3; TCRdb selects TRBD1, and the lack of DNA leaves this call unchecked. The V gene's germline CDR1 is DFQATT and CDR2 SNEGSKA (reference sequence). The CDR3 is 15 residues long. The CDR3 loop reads CSAPNPGQATDTQYF.

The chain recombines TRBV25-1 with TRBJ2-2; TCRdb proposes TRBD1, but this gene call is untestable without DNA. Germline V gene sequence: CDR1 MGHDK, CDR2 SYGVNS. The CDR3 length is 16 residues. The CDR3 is CASSDLTGKNTGELFF.

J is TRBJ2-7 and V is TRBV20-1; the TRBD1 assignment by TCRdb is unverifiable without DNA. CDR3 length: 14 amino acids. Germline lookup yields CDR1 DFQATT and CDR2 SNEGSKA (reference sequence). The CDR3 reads CSAESGVPFHEQYF.

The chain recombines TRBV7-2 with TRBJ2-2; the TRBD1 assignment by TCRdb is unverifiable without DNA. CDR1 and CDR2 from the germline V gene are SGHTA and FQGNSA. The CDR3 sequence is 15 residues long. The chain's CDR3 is CASSLARGRTGELFF.

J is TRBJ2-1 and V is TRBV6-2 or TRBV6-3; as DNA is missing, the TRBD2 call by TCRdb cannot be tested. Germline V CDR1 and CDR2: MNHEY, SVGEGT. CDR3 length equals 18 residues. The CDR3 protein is CASRRGLAGGDFYNEQFF.

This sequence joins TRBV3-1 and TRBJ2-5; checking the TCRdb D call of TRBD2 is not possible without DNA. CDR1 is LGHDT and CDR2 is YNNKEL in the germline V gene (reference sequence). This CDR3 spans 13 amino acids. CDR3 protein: CASSQSSGETQYF.

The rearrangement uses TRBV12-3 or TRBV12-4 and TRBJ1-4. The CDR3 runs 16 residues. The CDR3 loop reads CASSLIHTATNEKLFF.

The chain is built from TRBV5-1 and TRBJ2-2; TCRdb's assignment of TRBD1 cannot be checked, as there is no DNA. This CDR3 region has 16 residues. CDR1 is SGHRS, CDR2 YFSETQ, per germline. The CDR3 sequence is CASSLFWGQGTGELFF. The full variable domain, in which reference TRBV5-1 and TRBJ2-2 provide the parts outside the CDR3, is KAGVTQTPRYLIKTRGQQVTLSCSPISGHRSVSWYQQTPGQGLQFLFEYFSETQRNKGNFPGRFSGRQFSNSRSEMNVSTLELGDSALYLCASSLFWGQGTGELFFGEGSRLTVL.

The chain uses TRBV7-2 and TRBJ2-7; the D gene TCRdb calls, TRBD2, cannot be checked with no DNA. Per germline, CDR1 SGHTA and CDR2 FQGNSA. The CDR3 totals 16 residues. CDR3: CASSLVGGTETYEQYF.

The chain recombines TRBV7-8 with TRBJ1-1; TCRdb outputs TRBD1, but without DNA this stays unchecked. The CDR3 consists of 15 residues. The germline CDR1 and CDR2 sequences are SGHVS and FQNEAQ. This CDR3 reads CASSYRRQTNTEAFF.

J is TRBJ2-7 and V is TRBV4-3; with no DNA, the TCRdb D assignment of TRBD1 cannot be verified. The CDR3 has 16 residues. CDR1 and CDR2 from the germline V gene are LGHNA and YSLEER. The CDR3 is CASSQDPRQGSYEQYF.

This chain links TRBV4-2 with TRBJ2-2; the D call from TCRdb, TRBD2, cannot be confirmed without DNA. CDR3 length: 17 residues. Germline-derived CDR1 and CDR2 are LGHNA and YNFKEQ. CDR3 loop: CASSRDSGTSGGGELFF.

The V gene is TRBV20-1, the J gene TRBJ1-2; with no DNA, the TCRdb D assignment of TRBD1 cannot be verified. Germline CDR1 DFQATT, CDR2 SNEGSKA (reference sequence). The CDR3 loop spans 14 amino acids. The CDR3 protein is CSASSAGTNYGYTF.

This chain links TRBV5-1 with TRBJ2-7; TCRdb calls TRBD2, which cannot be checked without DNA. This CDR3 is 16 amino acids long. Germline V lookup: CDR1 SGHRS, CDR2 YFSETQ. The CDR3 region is CASSLVASGGSYEQYF.

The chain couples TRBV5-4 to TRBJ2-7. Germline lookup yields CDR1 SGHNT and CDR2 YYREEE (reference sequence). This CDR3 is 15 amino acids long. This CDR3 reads CASSRSQTLNYEQYF.

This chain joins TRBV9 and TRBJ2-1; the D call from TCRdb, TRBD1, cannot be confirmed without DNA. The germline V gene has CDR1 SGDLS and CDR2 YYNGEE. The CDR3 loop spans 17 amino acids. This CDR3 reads CASSVDGAGGRNNEQFF.

CDR3 region: CASSQVQSTGELFF. V is TRBV3-1 and J is TRBJ2-2. In germline, CDR1 is LGHDT, CDR2 YNNKEL (reference sequence). This CDR3 is 14 amino acids long.

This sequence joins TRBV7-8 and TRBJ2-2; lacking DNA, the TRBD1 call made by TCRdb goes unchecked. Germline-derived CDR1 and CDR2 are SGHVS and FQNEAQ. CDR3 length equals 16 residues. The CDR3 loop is CASSARGGSYSGELFF.

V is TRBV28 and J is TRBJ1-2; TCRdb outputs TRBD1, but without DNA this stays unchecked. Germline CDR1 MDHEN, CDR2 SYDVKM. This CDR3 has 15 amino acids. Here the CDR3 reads CASSSPTGGNYGYTF.

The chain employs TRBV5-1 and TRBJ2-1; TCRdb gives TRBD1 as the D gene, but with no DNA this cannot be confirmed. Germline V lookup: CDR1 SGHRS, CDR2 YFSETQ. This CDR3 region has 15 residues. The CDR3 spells CASSKDRLSDNEQFF.

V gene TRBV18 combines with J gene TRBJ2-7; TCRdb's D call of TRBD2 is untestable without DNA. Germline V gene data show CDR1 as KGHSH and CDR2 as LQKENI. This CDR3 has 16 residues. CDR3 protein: CASSPSGTRSGYEQYF.

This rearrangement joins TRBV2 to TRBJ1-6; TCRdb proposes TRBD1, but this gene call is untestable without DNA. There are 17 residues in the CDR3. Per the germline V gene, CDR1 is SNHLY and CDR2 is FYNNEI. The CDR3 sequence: CASSDFGQSSYNSPLHF.

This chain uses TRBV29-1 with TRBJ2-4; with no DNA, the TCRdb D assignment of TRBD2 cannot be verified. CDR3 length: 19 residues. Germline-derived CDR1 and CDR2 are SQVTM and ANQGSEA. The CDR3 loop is CGVRGHGSGGGQAKNIQYF.

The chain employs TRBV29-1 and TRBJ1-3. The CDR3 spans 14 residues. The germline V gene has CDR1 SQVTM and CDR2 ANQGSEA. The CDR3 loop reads CSIQPLLSGNTIYF.

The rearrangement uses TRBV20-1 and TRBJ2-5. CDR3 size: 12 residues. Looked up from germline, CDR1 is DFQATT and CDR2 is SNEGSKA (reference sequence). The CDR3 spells CSGHGPQETQYF.

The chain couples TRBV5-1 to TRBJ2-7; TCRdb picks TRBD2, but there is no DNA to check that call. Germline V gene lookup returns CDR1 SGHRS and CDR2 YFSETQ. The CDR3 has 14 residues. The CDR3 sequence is CASSLQTSTDEQYF.

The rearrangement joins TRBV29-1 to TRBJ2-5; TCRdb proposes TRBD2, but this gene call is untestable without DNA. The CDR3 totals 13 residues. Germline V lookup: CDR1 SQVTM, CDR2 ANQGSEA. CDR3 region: CSVDRAVQETQYF.

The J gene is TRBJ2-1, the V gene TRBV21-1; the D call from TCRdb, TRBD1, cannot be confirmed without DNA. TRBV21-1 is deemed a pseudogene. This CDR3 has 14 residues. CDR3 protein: CASDTGPGGNEQFF.